Sequencing of this T cell receptor (beta chain) was carried out in a study of radiotherapy plus CTLA-4 blockade in lung cancer. Study-wide context: Among enrolled patients, less than 20% responded and roughly 28% achieved disease control.

The CDR3 is 13 amino acids. Trimming took 5 bases from V and 6 from J, leaving 12 bases between them. Germline V CDR1 and CDR2: SEHNR, FQNEAQ (reference sequence). This table comes from immunoSEQ multiplex PCR, and its TCRdb copy is limited to in-frame clones, with some not included. The sample carries approximately 110,000 clones, roughly 77% recorded once. The V gene is TRBV7-9, the J gene TRBJ2-3; maybe TRBD1 (5 bases). The source was peripheral blood, collected from a patient treated with radiotherapy plus ipilimumab. This TCR derives from a human donor with non-small cell lung cancer that progressed on radiotherapy plus ipilimumab. Some clones in this sample may be carry-over from other donors' samples. CDR3 protein: CASSLGAQDTQYF. As DNA, the CDR3 is TGTGCCAGCAGCCTAGGGGCTCAGGATACGCAGTATTTT.